Listed here is a single T cell receptor (beta chain). There are 15 residues in the CDR3. With V trimmed by 7 bases and J by 3 bases, 11 bases remained unmatched. Germline V gene data show CDR1 as SNHLY and CDR2 as FYNNEI. This entry belongs to a study of blood T cell repertoires in COVID-19. This table comes from immunoSEQ multiplex PCR, and its TCRdb copy is limited to in-frame clones, with some not included. The data contain 45,000 to 60,000 clones, roughly 90% of them singletons. The clonotype comes from a human donor in a cohort sampled during active COVID-19. V and J are TRBV2 and TRBJ1-1, with 7 bases aligning to TRBD1. The sample was peripheral blood. The CDR3 nucleotides are TGTGCCAGCACCGAAAAACAGGGGAGGCACACTGAAGCTTTCTTT. Protein product: CASTEKQGRHTEAFF.